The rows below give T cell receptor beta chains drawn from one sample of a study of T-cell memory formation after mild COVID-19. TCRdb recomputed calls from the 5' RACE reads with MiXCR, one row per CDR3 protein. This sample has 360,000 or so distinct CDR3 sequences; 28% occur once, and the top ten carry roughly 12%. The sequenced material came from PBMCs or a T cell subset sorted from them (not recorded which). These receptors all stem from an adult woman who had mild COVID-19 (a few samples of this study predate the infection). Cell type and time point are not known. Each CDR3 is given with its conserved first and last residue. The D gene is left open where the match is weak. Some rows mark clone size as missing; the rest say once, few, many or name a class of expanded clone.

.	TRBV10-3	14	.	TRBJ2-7	CAISIYRDGYEQYF	TGTGCCATCAGTATCTACAGGGACGGCTACGAGCAGTACTTC
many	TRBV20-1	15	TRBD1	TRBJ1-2	CSASKQGANSGGYTF	TGCAGTGCTTCGAAACAGGGGGCCAACTCAGGGGGCTACACCTTC
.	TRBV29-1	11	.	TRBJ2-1	CSVGGKGEQFF	TGCAGCGTAGGCGGGAAAGGTGAGCAGTTCTTC
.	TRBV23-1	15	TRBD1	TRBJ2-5	CASSQSVRGQETQYF	TGCGCCAGCAGTCAATCAGTCAGGGGGCAGGAGACCCAGTACTTC
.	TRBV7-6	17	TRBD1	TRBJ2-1	CASSVMSGTGKYNEQFF	TGTGCCAGCAGCGTTATGTCCGGGACAGGGAAATACAATGAGCAGTTCTTC
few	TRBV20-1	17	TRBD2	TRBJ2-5	CSARGWSGIIPGETQYF	TGCAGTGCTAGGGGATGGAGCGGGATCATCCCAGGAGAGACCCAGTACTTC
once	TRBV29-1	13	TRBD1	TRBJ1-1	CSVQTGTNTEAFF	TGCAGCGTTCAGACAGGGACGAACACTGAAGCTTTCTTT
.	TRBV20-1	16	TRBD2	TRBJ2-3	CSAGPFAGGSTDTQYF	TGCAGTGCTGGACCTTTTGCGGGGGGGAGCACAGATACGCAGTATTTT
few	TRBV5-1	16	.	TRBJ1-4	CASSLEAVATNEKLFF	TGCGCCAGCAGCTTGGAGGCAGTTGCAACTAATGAAAAACTGTTTTTT
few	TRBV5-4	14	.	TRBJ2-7	CASSLAAGMYEQYF	TGTGCCAGCAGCTTAGCGGCGGGGATGTACGAGCAGTACTTC
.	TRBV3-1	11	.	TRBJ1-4	CASSQDEKLFF	TGTGCCAGCAGCCAGGACGAAAAACTGTTTTTT
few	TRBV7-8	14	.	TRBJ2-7	CASSEGLLLYEQYF	TGTGCCAGCAGCGAGGGACTCCTTCTCTACGAGCAGTACTTC